These T cell receptor beta chains were read from a single sample in a study of immune heterogeneity within non-small cell lung tumors. One entry per CDR3 protein, called by TCRdb with MiXCR from the multiplex PCR reads. Of 21,000 or so distinct CDR3 sequences listed, over 25% are singletons. Sequencing was done on a sample of lung tumor tissue. The receptor source for this set is a man aged 40-50 years with non-small cell lung cancer. Both conserved end residues are part of each CDR3. Each record gives: clone size, D gene, CDR3 length, J gene, V gene, CDR3 protein, CDR3 DNA. A D gene is named only where the DNA matches it firmly. Expanded clones get a size class; other rows say once, few or many, or leave the size out.

many TRBD2 15 TRBJ2-7 TRBV6-2/TRBV6-3 CASSYFSGRAYEQYF TGTGCCAGCAGTTACTTTAGCGGGAGGGCCTACGAGCAGTACTTC
. . 13 TRBJ2-2 TRBV9 CASSVGGIGELFF TGTGCCAGCAGCGTAGGGGGCATCGGGGAGCTGTTTTTT
medium-sized TRBD1 12 TRBJ2-7 TRBV28 CASKTGTYEQYF TGTGCCAGTAAGACAGGGACCTACGAGCAGTACTTC
many TRBD1 14 TRBJ1-1 TRBV28 CASSLGTGKGKAFF TGTGCCAGCAGTTTAGGGACAGGGAAGGGAAAAGCTTTCTTT
. TRBD1 13 TRBJ2-5 TRBV6-2/TRBV6-3 CASSSPGGETQYF TGTGCCAGCAGTTCCCCAGGGGGAGAGACCCAGTACTTC
. . 17 TRBJ1-4 TRBV6-1 CASSPGTGYPIIEKLFF TGTGCCAGCAGTCCCGGGACCGGATATCCCATTATTGAAAAACTGTTTTTT
. . 16 TRBJ2-3 TRBV11-3 CASSLGTDLRTDMQYF TGTGCCAGCAGCTTAGGGACAGATCTTAGGACAGATATGCAGTATTTT
. . 13 TRBJ2-1 TRBV11-3 CASSAQGRQGQFF TGTGCCAGCTCGGCACAGGGCCGGCAGGGTCAGTTCTTC
. TRBD1 14 TRBJ2-7 TRBV25-1 CASSRPGTGYEQYF TGTGCCAGCAGTAGGCCCGGGACAGGCTACGAGCAGTACTTC
. . 18 TRBJ2-2 TRBV6-5 CASSYSARGSFNTGELFF TGTGCCAGCAGTTACTCGGCTAGAGGTAGCTTTAACACCGGGGAGCTGTTTTTT
. TRBD2 16 TRBJ2-3 TRBV4-3 CASSQDLAGVTDTQYF TGCGCCAGCAGCCAAGATCTAGCGGGAGTCACAGATACGCAGTATTTT
medium-sized TRBD1 14 TRBJ1-6 TRBV13 CASSRGQGNSPLHF TGTGCCAGCAGCCGGGGACAGGGGAATTCACCCCTCCACTTT
. . 13 TRBJ2-2 TRBV7-3 CASSFSNTGELFF TGTGCCAGCAGCTTTTCGAACACCGGGGAGCTGTTTTTT
. . 14 TRBJ2-3 TRBV10-1 CASSASRDTDTQYF TGCGCCAGCAGTGCTAGCAGAGACACAGATACGCAGTATTTT
. . 14 TRBJ1-2 TRBV18 CASSPAGANYGYTF TGTGCCAGCTCACCAGCAGGGGCTAACTATGGCTACACCTTC
many TRBD2 14 TRBJ2-1 TRBV20-1 CSAKAGGPYNEQFF TGCAGTGCTAAAGCGGGAGGGCCCTACAATGAGCAGTTCTTC
once . 14 TRBJ2-5 TRBV6-2/TRBV6-3 CASSLQGFEETQYF TGTGCCAGCAGCCTACAGGGTTTCGAAGAGACCCAGTACTTC
few . 13 TRBJ1-1 TRBV10-3 CAISEYGNTEAFF TGTGCCATCAGTGAGTACGGGAACACTGAAGCTTTCTTT
few . 13 TRBJ2-6 TRBV29-1 CSVLRAGANVLTF TGCAGCGTCCTCAGGGCTGGGGCCAACGTCCTGACTTTC
. TRBD2 13 TRBJ2-7 TRBV20-1 CSAAQGTSDEQYF TGCAGTGCTGCCCAGGGGACTAGCGACGAGCAGTACTTC
few TRBD2 18 TRBJ2-7 TRBV14 CASSQGRTSGRSGYEQYF TGTGCCAGCAGCCAAGGAAGGACTAGCGGGAGAAGTGGATACGAGCAGTACTTC
. . 15 TRBJ2-3 TRBV12-3/TRBV12-4 CASSRTEYSTDTEYF TGTGCCAGCAGCAGGACAGAGTATAGCACAGATACGGAGTATTTT
once TRBD1 13 TRBJ2-7 TRBV19 CASSTTGGHEQYF TGTGCCAGTAGTACGACAGGGGGCCACGAGCAGTACTTC
many TRBD1 14 TRBJ1-5 TRBV19 CASTPGGGGQPQHF TGTGCCAGTACCCCAGGGGGGGGCGGTCAGCCCCAGCATTTT
few TRBD2 12 TRBJ2-1 TRBV20-1 CSASRLAGQQFF TGCAGTGCTAGTCGGCTAGCGGGCCAGCAGTTCTTC
. TRBD1 14 TRBJ1-4 TRBV12-3/TRBV12-4 CASSPGQGFEKLLF TGTGCCAGCAGCCCGGGACAGGGATTTGAAAAACTGTTATTT
. TRBD1 15 TRBJ1-4 TRBV25-1 CASSENRGLNEKLFF TGTGCCAGCAGTGAAAACAGGGGCCTAAATGAAAAACTGTTTTTT
once . 15 TRBJ2-5 TRBV5-1 CASSPSGADQETQYF TGCGCCAGCAGCCCCTCGGGGGCCGATCAAGAGACCCAGTACTTC
many . 16 TRBJ2-7 TRBV6-1 CASSTSRRLPFYEQYF TGTGCCAGCAGCACTTCGCGGAGACTCCCCTTCTACGAGCAGTACTTC
few . 14 TRBJ2-2 TRBV9 CASSVDKGTGELFF TGTGCCAGCAGCGTAGACAAGGGGACCGGGGAGCTGTTTTTT
medium-sized TRBD1 16 TRBJ1-6 TRBV6-1 CASSHRTGVKVSPLHF TGTGCCAGCAGTCACAGGACAGGGGTAAAGGTTTCACCCCTCCACTTT
. . 16 TRBJ2-1 TRBV20-1 CSARDSTGLTYNEQFF TGCAGTGCTAGAGATAGTACGGGACTCACCTACAATGAGCAGTTCTTC
many . 15 TRBJ2-7 TRBV7-8 CASSPPPGTSYEQYF TGTGCCAGCAGCCCCCCTCCCGGGACCTCCTACGAGCAGTACTTC
many TRBD1 16 TRBJ2-5 TRBV6-6 CASSYGPGTAKETQYF TGTGCCAGCAGTTACGGACCCGGGACAGCTAAAGAGACCCAGTACTTC
medium-sized . 16 TRBJ1-6 TRBV6-6 CASSYQTVTYNSPLHF TGTGCCAGCAGTTACCAGACCGTAACCTATAATTCACCCCTCCACTTT
once . 13 TRBJ2-3 TRBV19 CASSISPTDTVYF TGTGCCAGTAGTATTAGTCCGACAGATACGGTTTATTTT
many . 13 TRBJ1-2 TRBV6-6 CASSYSGVYGYTF TGTGCCAGCAGTTACTCAGGAGTCTATGGCTACACCTTC
. . 15 TRBJ2-2 TRBV5-4 CASSFRGSDTGELFF TGTGCCAGCAGCTTTCGGGGGAGTGACACCGGGGAGCTGTTTTTT
. . 15 TRBJ2-1 TRBV9 CASRFSEYSYNEQFF TGTGCCAGCAGATTTAGCGAGTATTCATACAATGAGCAGTTCTTC
. . 15 TRBJ2-1 TRBV9 CASSMTLGSYNEQFF TGTGCCAGCAGCATGACCCTTGGCTCCTACAATGAGCAGTTCTTC
few TRBD1 15 TRBJ2-2 TRBV19 CASSDRGYNTGELFF TGTGCCAGTAGTGACAGGGGCTATAACACCGGGGAGCTGTTTTTT
. TRBD2 15 TRBJ2-2 TRBV5-8 CASSYKGLAVGELFF TGTGCCAGCAGCTACAAGGGACTAGCAGTAGGGGAGCTGTTTTTT
. . 14 TRBJ1-4 TRBV30 CAGLGGVANEKLFF TGTGCCGGGCTCGGTGGCGTCGCTAATGAAAAACTGTTTTTT
few . 12 TRBJ2-1 TRBV7-8 CASSLQDHEQFF TGTGCCAGCAGCCTTCAAGACCATGAGCAGTTCTTC
few . 13 TRBJ2-2 TRBV20-1 CSASLANTGELFF TGCAGTGCTAGCCTAGCGAACACCGGGGAGCTGTTTTTT
. TRBD2 16 TRBJ2-4 TRBV11-3 CASSPRPAGGENIQYF TGTGCCAGCAGCCCAAGACCAGCGGGAGGGGAAAACATTCAGTACTTC
medium-sized . 13 TRBJ1-1 TRBV12-3/TRBV12-4 CASSLSLRTEAFF TGTGCCAGCAGTCTTTCCCTAAGAACTGAAGCTTTCTTT
few . 15 TRBJ1-2 TRBV7-2 CASSLVAGSTAGYTF TGTGCCAGCAGCTTAGTGGCAGGGTCGACGGCGGGCTACACCTTC
few TRBD2 19 TRBJ2-3 TRBV20-1 CSALLAGAQGMARTDTQYF TGCAGTGCTCTCCTAGCGGGAGCTCAGGGGATGGCTCGAACAGATACGCAGTATTTT
many TRBD2 15 TRBJ2-7 TRBV5-1 CASSLGASGRGEQYF TGCGCCAGCAGCTTGGGGGCTAGCGGGAGAGGTGAGCAGTACTTC
large TRBD2 16 TRBJ2-1 TRBV7-6 CASSASGREPYNEQFF TGTGCCAGCAGCGCCAGCGGGAGAGAGCCCTACAATGAGCAGTTCTTC
. . 13 TRBJ2-5 TRBV18 CASSRRETETQYF TGTGCCAGCTCCCGCAGGGAGACGGAGACCCAGTACTTC
many . 15 TRBJ1-5 TRBV28 CASSPRTWANQPQHF TGTGCCAGCAGCCCCCGGACCTGGGCCAATCAGCCCCAGCATTTT
. . 15 TRBJ1-5 TRBV6-6 CASSYSHTNNQPQHF TGTGCCAGCAGTTACTCGCACACCAACAATCAGCCCCAGCATTTT
many TRBD1 12 TRBJ2-7 TRBV20-1 CTTGTGDGEQYF TGCACTACCGGGACAGGCGACGGCGAGCAGTACTTC